A selection of T cell receptor beta chains follows, all from one sample in a study of T cells in Graves' hyperthyroidism and ophthalmopathy. TCRdb processed the multiplex PCR reads anew with MiXCR; each CDR3 protein has one entry. The sample lists under 800,000 distinct CDR3 sequences, 14% occurring once. The sequenced material came from blood. All receptors come from a woman under 30 with Graves' hyperthyroidism. Both conserved end residues are part of each CDR3. Fields, in order: J gene, V gene, clone size, D gene, CDR3 protein, CDR3 DNA. D genes are given only for firm matches. Expanded clones are given a class, and other clones once, few, many or no size at all.

J gene: TRBJ2-1
V gene: TRBV5-5
clone size: few
D gene: TRBD1
CDR3 protein: CASSKNLPGTVIYNEQFF
CDR3 DNA: TGTGCCAGCAGCAAGAACTTACCCGGGACAGTCATCTACAATGAGCAGTTCTTC

J gene: TRBJ1-1
V gene: TRBV5-8
clone size: many
D gene: TRBD1
CDR3 protein: CASSPKKGAKNTEAFF
CDR3 DNA: TGTGCCAGCAGCCCAAAGAAGGGGGCGAAGAACACTGAAGCTTTCTTT

J gene: TRBJ2-1
V gene: TRBV19
clone size: few
D gene: .
CDR3 protein: CASRVGLTDIYNEQFF
CDR3 DNA: TGTGCCAGTAGAGTCGGACTCACAGACATCTACAATGAGCAGTTCTTC

J gene: TRBJ2-3
V gene: TRBV6-4
clone size: .
D gene: TRBD2
CDR3 protein: CASSVAGGYTDTQYF
CDR3 DNA: TGTGCCAGCAGTGTTGCGGGAGGTTACACAGATACGCAGTATTTT

J gene: TRBJ2-5
V gene: TRBV7-2
clone size: few
D gene: TRBD2
CDR3 protein: CASSPPGERGETQYF
CDR3 DNA: TGTGCCAGCAGCCCACCGGGGGAGCGGGGGGAGACCCAGTACTTC

J gene: TRBJ2-3
V gene: TRBV27
clone size: .
D gene: .
CDR3 protein: CASSFVGARADTQYF
CDR3 DNA: TGTGCCAGCAGTTTTGTGGGAGCTCGGGCAGATACGCAGTATTTT

J gene: TRBJ2-1
V gene: TRBV30
clone size: once
D gene: TRBD2
CDR3 protein: CAWSPRTSGRQLKPYNEQFF
CDR3 DNA: TGTGCCTGGAGTCCACGGACTAGCGGGAGACAACTAAAGCCCTACAATGAGCAGTTCTTC

J gene: TRBJ2-7
V gene: TRBV2
clone size: many
D gene: .
CDR3 protein: CASSEKPSYEQYF
CDR3 DNA: TGTGCCAGCAGTGAAAAACCCTCCTACGAGCAGTACTTC

J gene: TRBJ2-7
V gene: TRBV6-2/TRBV6-3
clone size: many
D gene: TRBD1
CDR3 protein: CASGGQGVSYEQYF
CDR3 DNA: TGTGCCAGCGGGGGACAGGGGGTCTCCTACGAGCAGTACTTC

J gene: TRBJ1-1
V gene: TRBV15
clone size: many
D gene: .
CDR3 protein: CATSSGGTEAFF
CDR3 DNA: TGTGCCACCAGCAGCGGTGGCACTGAAGCTTTCTTT

J gene: TRBJ1-1
V gene: TRBV6-5
clone size: few
D gene: .
CDR3 protein: CASSYEPDTEAFF
CDR3 DNA: TGTGCCAGCAGTTACGAACCCGACACTGAAGCTTTCTTT

J gene: TRBJ2-3
V gene: TRBV24-1
clone size: few
D gene: .
CDR3 protein: CATSTTAEAADTQYF
CDR3 DNA: TGTGCCACCAGTACTACTGCGGAGGCGGCAGATACGCAGTATTTT

J gene: TRBJ2-2
V gene: TRBV20-1
clone size: many
D gene: .
CDR3 protein: CSAEGHSNTGELFF
CDR3 DNA: TGCAGTGCTGAGGGACACTCGAACACCGGGGAGCTGTTTTTT

J gene: TRBJ1-5
V gene: TRBV28
clone size: .
D gene: .
CDR3 protein: CASSYDGLQQPQHF
CDR3 DNA: TGTGCCAGCAGTTACGACGGGCTTCAGCAGCCCCAGCATTTT